The clone carrying this T cell receptor (beta chain) was detected many times. Its antigen remains unknown. The entry originates in a study of T cell repertoires in cytomegalovirus infection. Study at large: Selection of CMV epitopes for the study included recently identified HLA-C-restricted and well-studied HLA-B-restricted ones. Shared public TCR beta signatures pointed to both CMV infection and a matching HLA type. Study-wide points: There were carriers of CMV plus the relevant HLA, and cumulative public TCR beta family frequency identified them. Clonotypes of TCR beta that were HLA-C-restricted and CMV-specific dominated the ex vivo response.

V was clipped by 7 bases and J by 4 bases, with 11 bases between them. Germline CDR1 SGHTA, CDR2 FQGNSA. There are 13 residues in the CDR3. TCRdb re-derived calls from the reads in MiXCR, one entry per CDR3 protein. The sample records roughly 500,000 distinct CDR3 sequences, about 33% being singletons. The rearrangement joins TRBV7-2 to TRBJ2-1; D unresolved. The sequencing used cultured PBMCs, collected from culture after CMV antigen stimulation. This clonotype originated in a human donor in good health (CMV status not recorded). Some clones in this sample may be carry-over from other donors' samples. The CDR3 coding sequence is TGTGCCAGCAACCCATGGGTGTACAATGAGCAGTTCTTC. Translation gives CASNPWVYNEQFF.